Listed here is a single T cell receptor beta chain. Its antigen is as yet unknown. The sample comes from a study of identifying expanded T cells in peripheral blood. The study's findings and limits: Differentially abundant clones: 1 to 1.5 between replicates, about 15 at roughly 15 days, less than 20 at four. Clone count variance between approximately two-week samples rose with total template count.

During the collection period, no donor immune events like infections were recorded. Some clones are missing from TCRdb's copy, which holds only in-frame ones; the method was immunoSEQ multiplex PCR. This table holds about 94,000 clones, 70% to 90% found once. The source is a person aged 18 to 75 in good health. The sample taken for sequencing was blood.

The CDR3, as DNA: TGTGCCAGCAGAACCGGGGTAGGGGTTGGCTACACCTTC. Its protein is CASRTGVGVGYTF. V gene TRBV6-4 combines with J gene TRBJ1-2; D is possibly TRBD1 (5 bases). V was trimmed by 6 bases and J by 7 bases, leaving 15 bases between them. The CDR3 totals 13 residues. Germline loops: CDR1 MRHNA, CDR2 SNTAGT.